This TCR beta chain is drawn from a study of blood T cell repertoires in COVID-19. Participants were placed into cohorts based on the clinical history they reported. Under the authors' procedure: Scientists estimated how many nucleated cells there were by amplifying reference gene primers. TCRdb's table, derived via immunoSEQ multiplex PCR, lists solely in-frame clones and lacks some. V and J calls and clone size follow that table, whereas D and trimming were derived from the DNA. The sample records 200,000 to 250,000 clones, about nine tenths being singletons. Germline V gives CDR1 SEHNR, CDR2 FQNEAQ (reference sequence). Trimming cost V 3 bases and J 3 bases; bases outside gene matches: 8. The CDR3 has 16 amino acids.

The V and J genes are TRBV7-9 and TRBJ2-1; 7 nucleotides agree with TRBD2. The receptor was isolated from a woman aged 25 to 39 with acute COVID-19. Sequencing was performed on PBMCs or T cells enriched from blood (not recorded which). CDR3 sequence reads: CASSFPTSGVYNEQFF. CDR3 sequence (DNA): TGTGCCAGCAGCTTTCCTACGAGCGGGGTCTACAATGAGCAGTTCTTC.